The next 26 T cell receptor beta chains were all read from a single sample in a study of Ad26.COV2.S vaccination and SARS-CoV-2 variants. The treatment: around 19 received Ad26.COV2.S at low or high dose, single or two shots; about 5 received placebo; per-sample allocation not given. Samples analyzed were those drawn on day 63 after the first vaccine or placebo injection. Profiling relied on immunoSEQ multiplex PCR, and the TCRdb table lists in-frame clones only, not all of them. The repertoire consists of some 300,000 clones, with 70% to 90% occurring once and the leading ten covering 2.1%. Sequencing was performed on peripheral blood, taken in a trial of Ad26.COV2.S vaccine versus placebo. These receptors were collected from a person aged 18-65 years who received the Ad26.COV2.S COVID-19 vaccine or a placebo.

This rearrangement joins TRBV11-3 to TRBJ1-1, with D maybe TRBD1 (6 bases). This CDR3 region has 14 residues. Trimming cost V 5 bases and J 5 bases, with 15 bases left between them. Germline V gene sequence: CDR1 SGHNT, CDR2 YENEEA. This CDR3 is CASSLTTQGTEAFF. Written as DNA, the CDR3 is TGTGCCAGCAGCCTCACCACACAGGGTACTGAAGCTTTCTTT.

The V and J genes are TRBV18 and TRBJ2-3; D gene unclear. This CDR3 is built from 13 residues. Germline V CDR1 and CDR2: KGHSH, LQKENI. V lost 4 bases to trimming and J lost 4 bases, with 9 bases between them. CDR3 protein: CASSRGSADTQYF. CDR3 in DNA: TGTGCCAGCTCACGGGGAAGTGCAGATACGCAGTATTTT.

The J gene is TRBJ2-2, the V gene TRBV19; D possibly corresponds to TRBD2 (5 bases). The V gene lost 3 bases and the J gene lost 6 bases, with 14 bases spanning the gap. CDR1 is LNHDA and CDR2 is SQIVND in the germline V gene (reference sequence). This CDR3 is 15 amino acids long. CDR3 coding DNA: TGTGCCAGTAGTATTCCCGACGGGGAGTCCGGGGAGCTGTTTTTT. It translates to CASSIPDGESGELFF.

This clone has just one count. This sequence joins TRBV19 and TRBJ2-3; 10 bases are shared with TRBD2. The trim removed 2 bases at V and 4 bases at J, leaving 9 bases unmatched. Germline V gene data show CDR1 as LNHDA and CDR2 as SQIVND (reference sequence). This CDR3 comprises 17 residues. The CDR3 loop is CASSIKAGGPPSDTQYF. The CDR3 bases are TGTGCCAGTAGTATAAAAGCGGGGGGGCCGCCGTCAGATACGCAGTATTTT.

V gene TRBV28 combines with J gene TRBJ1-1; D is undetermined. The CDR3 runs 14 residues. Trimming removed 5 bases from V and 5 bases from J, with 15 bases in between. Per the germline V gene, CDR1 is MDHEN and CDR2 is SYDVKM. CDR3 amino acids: CASSEPRPRTEAFF. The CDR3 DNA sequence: TGTGCCAGCAGTGAACCCAGGCCGAGGACTGAAGCTTTCTTT.

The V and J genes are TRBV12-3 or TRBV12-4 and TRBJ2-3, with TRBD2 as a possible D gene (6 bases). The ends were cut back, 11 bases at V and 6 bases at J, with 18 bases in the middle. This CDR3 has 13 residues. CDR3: CAVGQGGRDTQYF. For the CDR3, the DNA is TGTGCCGTTGGTCAAGGAGGGAGGGATACGCAGTATTTT.

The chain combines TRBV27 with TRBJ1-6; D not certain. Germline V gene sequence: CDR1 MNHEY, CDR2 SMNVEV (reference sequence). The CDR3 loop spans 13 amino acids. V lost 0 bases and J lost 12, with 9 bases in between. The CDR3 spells CASSLSINGPLHF. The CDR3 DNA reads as TGTGCCAGCAGTTTATCGATTAACGGACCCCTCCACTTT.

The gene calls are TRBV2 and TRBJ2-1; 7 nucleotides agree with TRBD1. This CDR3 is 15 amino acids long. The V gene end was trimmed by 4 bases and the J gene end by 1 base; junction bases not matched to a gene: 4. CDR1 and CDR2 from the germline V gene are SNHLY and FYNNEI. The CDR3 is CASSVGTASYNEQFF. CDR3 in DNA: TGTGCCAGCAGTGTGGGGACAGCTTCCTACAATGAGCAGTTCTTC.

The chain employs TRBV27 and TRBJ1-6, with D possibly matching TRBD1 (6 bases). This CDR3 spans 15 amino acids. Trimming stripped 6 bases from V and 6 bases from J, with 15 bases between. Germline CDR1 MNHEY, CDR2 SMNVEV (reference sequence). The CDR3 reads CASSPGQYSNSPLHF. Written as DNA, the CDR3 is TGTGCCAGCAGCCCCGGACAGTATTCTAATTCACCCCTCCACTTT.

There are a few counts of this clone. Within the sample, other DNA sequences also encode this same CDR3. This chain's CDR3 is CASSFGPDQPQHF. The DNA of the CDR3 is TGTGCCAGCAGCTTTGGTCCTGATCAGCCCCAGCATTTT. The chain employs TRBV7-9 and TRBJ1-5; no clear D gene. Trimming took 3 bases from V and 5 from J, leaving 8 bases between them. CDR1 and CDR2 (germline): SEHNR, FQNEAQ (reference sequence). The CDR3 totals 13 residues.

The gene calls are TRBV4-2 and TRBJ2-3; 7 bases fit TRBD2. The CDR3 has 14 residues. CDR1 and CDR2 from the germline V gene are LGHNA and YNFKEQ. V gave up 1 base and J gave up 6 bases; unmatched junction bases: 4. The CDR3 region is CASSQAGGTDTQYF. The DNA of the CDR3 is TGTGCCAGCAGCCAAGCCGGGGGGACTGATACGCAGTATTTT.

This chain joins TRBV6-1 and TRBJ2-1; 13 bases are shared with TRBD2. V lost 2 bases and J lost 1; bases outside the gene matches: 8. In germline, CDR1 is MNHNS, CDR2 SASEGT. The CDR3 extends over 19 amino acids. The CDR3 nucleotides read TGTGCCAGCAGTGAACGGACTAGCGGGGGATCAAAATCCTACAATGAGCAGTTCTTC. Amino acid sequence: CASSERTSGGSKSYNEQFF.

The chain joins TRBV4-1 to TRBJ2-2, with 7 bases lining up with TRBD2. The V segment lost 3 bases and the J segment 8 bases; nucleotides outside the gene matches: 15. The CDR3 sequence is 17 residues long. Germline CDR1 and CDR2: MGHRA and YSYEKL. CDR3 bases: TGCGCCAGCAGCCATGACCTAGCGGCCGAAGAGTTGGGGGAGCTGTTTTTT. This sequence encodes CASSHDLAAEELGELFF.

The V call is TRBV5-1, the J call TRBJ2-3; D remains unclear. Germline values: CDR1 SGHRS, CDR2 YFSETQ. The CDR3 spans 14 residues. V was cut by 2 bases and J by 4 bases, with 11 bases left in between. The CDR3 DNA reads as TGCGCCAGCAGCTTCGGTCAGACTCCAGATACGCAGTATTTT. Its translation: CASSFGQTPDTQYF.

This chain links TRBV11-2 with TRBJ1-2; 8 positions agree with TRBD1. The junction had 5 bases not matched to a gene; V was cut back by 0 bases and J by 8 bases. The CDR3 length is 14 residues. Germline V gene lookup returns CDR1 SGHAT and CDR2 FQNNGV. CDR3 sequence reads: CASSLDRAGGGYTF. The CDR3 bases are TGTGCCAGCAGCTTAGATAGGGCAGGGGGCGGCTACACCTTC.

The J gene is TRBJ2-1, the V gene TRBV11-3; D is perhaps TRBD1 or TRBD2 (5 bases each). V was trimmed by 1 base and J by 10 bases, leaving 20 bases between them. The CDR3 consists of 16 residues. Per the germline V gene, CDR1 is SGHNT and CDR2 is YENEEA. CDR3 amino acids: CASSLGSGQRRREQFF. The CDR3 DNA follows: TGTGCCAGCAGCTTAGGGAGCGGACAAAGAAGGAGGGAGCAGTTCTTC.

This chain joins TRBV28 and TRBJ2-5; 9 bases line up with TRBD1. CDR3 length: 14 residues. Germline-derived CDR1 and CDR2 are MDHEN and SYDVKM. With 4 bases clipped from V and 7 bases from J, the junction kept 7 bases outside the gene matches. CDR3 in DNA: TGTGCCAGCAGTTCCCCGGGACAGGGAGCGACCCAGTACTTC. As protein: CASSSPGQGATQYF.

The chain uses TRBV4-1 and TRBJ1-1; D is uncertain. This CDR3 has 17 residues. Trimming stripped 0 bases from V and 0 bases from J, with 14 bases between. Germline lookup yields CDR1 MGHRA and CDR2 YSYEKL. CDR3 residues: CASSQDRGNTMNTEAFF. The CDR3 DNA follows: TGCGCCAGCAGCCAAGATCGCGGGAATACGATGAACACTGAAGCTTTCTTT.

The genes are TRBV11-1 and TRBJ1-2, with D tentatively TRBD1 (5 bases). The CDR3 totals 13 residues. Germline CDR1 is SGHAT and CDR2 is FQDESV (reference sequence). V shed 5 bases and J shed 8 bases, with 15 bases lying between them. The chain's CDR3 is CASSPRGANGYTF. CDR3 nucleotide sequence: TGTGCCAGCAGCCCCCGTGGGGCAAACGGCTACACCTTC.

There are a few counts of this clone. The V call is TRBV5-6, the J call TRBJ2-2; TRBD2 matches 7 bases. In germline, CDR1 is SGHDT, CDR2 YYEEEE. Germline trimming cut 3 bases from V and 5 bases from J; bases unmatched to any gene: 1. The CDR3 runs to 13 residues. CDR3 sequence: CASSSGLTGELFF. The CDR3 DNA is TGTGCCAGCAGCTCGGGACTAACCGGGGAGCTGTTTTTT. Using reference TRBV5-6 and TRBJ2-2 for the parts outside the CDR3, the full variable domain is DAGVTQSPTHLIKTRGQQVTLRCSPKSGHDTVSWYQQALGQGPQFIFQYYEEEERQRGNFPDRFSGHQFPNYSSELNVNALLLGDSALYLCASSSGLTGELFFGEGSRLTVL.

The CDR3 DNA is TGTGCCAGCAGTTATGGGGAGGGCTATGGCTACACCTTC. Amino acid sequence: CASSYGEGYGYTF. The chain joins TRBV6-5 to TRBJ1-2, with no clear D. CDR3 length equals 13 residues. From germline, CDR1 is MNHEY and CDR2 SVGAGI. V was pared by 3 bases and J by 4 bases, with 9 bases between.

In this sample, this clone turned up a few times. The CDR3 loop reads CASRTGDKGSPLHF. In DNA form, the CDR3 reads TGCGCCAGCAGAACAGGGGATAAAGGTTCACCCCTCCACTTT. The V call is TRBV5-1, the J call TRBJ1-6; 7 bases match TRBD1. This CDR3 region has 14 residues. The germline V gene encodes CDR1 SGHRS and CDR2 YFSETQ. The V segment lost 5 bases and the J segment 9 bases; nucleotides outside the gene matches: 8.

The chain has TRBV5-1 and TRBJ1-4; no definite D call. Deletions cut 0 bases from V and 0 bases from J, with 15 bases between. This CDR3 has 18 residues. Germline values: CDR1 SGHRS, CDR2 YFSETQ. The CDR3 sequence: CASSLGRVKAATNEKLFF. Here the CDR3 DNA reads TGCGCCAGCAGCTTGGGACGAGTCAAAGCGGCAACTAATGAAAAACTGTTTTTT.

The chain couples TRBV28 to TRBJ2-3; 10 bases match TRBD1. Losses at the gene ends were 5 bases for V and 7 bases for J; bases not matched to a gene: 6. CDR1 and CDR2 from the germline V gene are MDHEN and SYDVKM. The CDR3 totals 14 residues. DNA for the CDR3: TGTGCCAGCAGTCCTCGACAGGGGGCCTATACGCAGTATTTT. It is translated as CASSPRQGAYTQYF.

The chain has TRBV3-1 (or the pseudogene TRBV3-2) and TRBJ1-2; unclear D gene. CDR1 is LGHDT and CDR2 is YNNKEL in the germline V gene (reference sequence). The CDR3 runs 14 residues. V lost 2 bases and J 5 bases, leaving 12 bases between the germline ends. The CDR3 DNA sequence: TGTGCCAGCAGCCAAAACCGGCTAGGGTATGGCTACACCTTC. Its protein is CASSQNRLGYGYTF.

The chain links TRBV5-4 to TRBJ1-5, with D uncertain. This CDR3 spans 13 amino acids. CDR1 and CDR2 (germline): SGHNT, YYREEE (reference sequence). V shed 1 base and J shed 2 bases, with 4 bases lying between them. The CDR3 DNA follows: TGTGCCAGCAGCTTGATGGGCAATCAGCCCCAGCATTTT. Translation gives CASSLMGNQPQHF. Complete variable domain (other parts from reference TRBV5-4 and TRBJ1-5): ETGVTQSPTHLIKTRGQQVTLRCSSQSGHNTVSWYQQALGQGPQFIFQYYREEENGRGNFPPRFSGLQFPNYSSELNVNALELDDSALYLCASSLMGNQPQHFGDGTRLSIL.